The 4 T cell receptor beta chains presented below share a single source sample, sequenced in a study of response to subunit inactivated influenza vaccine. TCRdb used MiXCR to reprocess the RT-PCR reads, holding one entry per CDR3 protein. The table records more than 400,000 distinct CDR3 sequences, 7.2% of them present only once. The specimen was PBMCs from blood, collected around 2 years after vaccination. These receptors came from a man aged 50 to 75 who received an inactivated influenza vaccine.

This clonotype has just a few counts. This chain joins TRBV7-9 and TRBJ2-3; tentatively, D is TRBD1 or TRBD2 (5 bases each). This CDR3 is built from 15 residues. The ends were cut back, 5 bases at V and 5 bases at J, with 17 bases in the middle. Germline CDR1 reads SEHNR; CDR2 reads FQNEAQ (reference sequence). CDR3 in DNA: TGTGCCAGCAGCGCCCGGGACCCGGGCCTAGATACGCAGTATTTT. Translating it yields CASSARDPGLDTQYF.

This clonotype was counted at least ten times. The rearrangement joins TRBV12-3 or TRBV12-4 to TRBJ1-4; weak D call: TRBD1 (5 bases). CDR3 length equals 16 residues. Trimming took off 5 bases at V and 5 bases at J, with 18 bases between the two ends. The CDR3 DNA reads TGTGCCAGCAGTCCTAGGGGTGGGGGGATGAATGAAAAACTGTTTTTT. Encoded protein: CASSPRGGGMNEKLFF.

The chain links TRBV28 to TRBJ2-7, with D unclear. The ends were cut back, 2 bases at V and 0 bases at J, with 11 bases in the middle. The CDR3 extends over 15 amino acids. The germline gives CDR1 MDHEN, CDR2 SYDVKM. CDR3 loop: CASSLESESSYEQYF. CDR3 in DNA: TGTGCCAGCAGTTTAGAAAGCGAAAGCTCCTACGAGCAGTACTTC.

This clonotype was observed at least ten times. The junction differs from germline at one of its ends, possibly a read error. This rearrangement joins TRBV6-4 to TRBJ2-5; D is unresolved. CDR1 and CDR2 from the germline V gene are MRHNA and SNTAGT. This CDR3 has 13 residues. CDR3 residues: CASSDSVAGTQYF. DNA of the CDR3: TGTGCCAGCAGCGACTCAGTGGCTGGGACCCAGTACTTC.